Listed here is a single T cell receptor (beta chain). What it recognizes is unknown. These data belong to a study of CD8+ T cells in alopecia areata. The study's findings and limits: Resident alphabeta T cells of normal skin are also sequenced in scalp samples. Relative to normal scalp, lesional scalp, especially alopecia totalis/universalis, showed higher clonality.

RNA, once extracted, was reverse transcribed into cDNA for use as the sequencing template. Produced via immunoSEQ multiplex PCR; TCRdb's table is partial and in-frame only. The table includes 220,000 or so clones, about three fifths detected once. V lost 5 bases and J 0 bases, leaving 5 bases between the germline ends. CDR3 length: 13 residues. The germline V gene has CDR1 MNHNS and CDR2 SASEGT. The study team obtained lesional scalp punch biopsies and peripheral blood from alopecia areata patients. Using a FACSAria, the CD4+ and CD8+ T cells were sorted from the PBMCs. V gene TRBV6-1 combines with J gene TRBJ1-5; no reliable D call. This clonotype was sampled from a human donor with alopecia areata. This specimen consisted of CD4+ T cells sorted from blood, obtained at week 0. The CDR3, as DNA: TGTGCCAGCAGTACAGTTAGCAATCAGCCCCAGCATTTT. Translation: CASSTVSNQPQHF.